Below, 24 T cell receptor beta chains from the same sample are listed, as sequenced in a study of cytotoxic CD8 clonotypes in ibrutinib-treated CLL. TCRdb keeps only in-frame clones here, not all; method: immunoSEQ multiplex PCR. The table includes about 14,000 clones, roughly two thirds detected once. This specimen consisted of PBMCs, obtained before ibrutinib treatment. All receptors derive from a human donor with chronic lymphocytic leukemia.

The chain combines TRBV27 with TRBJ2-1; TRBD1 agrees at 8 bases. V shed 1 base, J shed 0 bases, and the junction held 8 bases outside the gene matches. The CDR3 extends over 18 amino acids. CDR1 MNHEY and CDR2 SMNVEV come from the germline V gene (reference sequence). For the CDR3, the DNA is TGTGCCAGCAGTTTATTATGGGGGGACAGGAACTCCTACAATGAGCAGTTCTTC. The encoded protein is CASSLLWGDRNSYNEQFF.

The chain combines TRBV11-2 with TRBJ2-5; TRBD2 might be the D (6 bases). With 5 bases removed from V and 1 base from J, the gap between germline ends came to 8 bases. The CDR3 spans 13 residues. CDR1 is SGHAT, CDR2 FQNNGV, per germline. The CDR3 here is CASSPGGQETQYF. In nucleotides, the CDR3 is TGTGCCAGCAGCCCCGGGGGCCAAGAGACCCAGTACTTC.

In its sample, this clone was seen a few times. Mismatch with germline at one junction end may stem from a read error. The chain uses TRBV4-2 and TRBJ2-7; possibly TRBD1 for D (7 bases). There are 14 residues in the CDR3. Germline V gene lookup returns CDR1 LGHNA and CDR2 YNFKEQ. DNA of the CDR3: TGTGCCAGCAGCCAAGATCTGGAGGGGGCCCAGGTTCACTTC. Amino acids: CASSQDLEGAQVHF.

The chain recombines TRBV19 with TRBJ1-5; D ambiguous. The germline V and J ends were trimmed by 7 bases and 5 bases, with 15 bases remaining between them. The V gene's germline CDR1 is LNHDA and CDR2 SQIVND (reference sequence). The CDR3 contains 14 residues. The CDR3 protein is CASTGGQTHQPQHF. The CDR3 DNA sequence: TGTGCCAGTACGGGTGGCCAAACCCATCAGCCCCAGCATTTT.

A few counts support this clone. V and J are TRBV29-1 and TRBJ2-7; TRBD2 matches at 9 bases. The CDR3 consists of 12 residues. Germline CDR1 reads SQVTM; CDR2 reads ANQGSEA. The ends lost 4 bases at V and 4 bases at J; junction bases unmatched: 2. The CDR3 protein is CSVGGGGYEQYF. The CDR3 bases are TGCAGCGTTGGCGGGGGGGGTTACGAGCAGTACTTC.

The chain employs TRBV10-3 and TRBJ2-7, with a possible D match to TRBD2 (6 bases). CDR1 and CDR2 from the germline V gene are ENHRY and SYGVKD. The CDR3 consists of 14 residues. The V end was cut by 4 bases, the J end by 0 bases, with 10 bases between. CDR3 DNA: TGTGCCATCAGTGTGCTAGCGAGCTCCTACGAGCAGTACTTC. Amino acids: CAISVLASSYEQYF.

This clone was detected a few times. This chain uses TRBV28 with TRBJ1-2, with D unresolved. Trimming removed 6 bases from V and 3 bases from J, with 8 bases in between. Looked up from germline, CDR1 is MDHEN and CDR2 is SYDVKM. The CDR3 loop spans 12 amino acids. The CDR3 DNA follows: TGTGCCAGCAGCGAAGGCGACTATGGCTACACCTTC. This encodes CASSEGDYGYTF.

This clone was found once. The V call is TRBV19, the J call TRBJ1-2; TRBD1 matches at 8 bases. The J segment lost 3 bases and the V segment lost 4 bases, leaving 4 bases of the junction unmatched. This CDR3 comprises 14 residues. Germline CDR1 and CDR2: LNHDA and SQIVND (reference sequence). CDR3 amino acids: CASSRTGSDYGYTF. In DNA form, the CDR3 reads TGTGCCAGTAGTAGGACAGGGAGCGACTATGGCTACACCTTC.

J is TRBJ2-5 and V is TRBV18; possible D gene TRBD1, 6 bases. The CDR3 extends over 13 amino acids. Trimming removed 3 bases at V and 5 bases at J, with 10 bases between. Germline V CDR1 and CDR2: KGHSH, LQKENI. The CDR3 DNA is TGTGCCAGCTCACCGAACAGGGAGGAGACCCAGTACTTC. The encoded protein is CASSPNREETQYF.

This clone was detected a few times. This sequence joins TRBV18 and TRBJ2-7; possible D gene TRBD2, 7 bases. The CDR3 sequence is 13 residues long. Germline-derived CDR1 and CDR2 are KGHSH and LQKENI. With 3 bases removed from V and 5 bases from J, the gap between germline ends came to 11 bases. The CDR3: CASSPPGGNEQYF. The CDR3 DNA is TGTGCCAGCTCACCTCCGGGGGGCAACGAGCAGTACTTC.

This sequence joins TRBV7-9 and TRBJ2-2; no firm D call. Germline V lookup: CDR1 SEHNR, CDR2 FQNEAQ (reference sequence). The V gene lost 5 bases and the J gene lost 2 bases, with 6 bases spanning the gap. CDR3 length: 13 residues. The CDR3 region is CASSVSNTGELFF. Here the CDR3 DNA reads TGTGCCAGCAGCGTGAGCAACACCGGGGAGCTGTTTTTT.

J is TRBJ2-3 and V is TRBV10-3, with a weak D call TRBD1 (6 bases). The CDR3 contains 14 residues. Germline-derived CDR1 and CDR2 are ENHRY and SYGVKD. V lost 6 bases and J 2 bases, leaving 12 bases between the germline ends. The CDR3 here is CAISGTPNTDTQYF. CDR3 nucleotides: TGTGCCATCAGCGGGACACCAAACACAGATACGCAGTATTTT.

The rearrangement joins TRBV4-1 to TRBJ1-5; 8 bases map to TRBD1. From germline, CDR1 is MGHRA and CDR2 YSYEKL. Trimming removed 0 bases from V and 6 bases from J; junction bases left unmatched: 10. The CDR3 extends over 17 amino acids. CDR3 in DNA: TGCGCCAGCAGCCAAGAAGTTGTCGACAGGGGTGGTCAGCCCCAGCATTTT. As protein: CASSQEVVDRGGQPQHF.

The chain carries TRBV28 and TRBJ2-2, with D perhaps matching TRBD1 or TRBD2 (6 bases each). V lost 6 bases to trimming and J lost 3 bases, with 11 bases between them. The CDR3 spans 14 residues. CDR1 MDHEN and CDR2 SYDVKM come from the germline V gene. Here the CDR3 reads CASRGGADTGELFF. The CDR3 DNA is TGTGCCAGCAGGGGGGGCGCGGACACCGGGGAGCTGTTTTTT.

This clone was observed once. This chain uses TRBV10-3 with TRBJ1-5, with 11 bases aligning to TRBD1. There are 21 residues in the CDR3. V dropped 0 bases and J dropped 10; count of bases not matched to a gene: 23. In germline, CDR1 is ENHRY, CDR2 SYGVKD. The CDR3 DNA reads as TGTGCCATCAGTGAGTCGTTTGTCTCCTGGGCTGGGACAGGGGGACGTCCACCCCAGCATTTT. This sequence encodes CAISESFVSWAGTGGRPPQHF.

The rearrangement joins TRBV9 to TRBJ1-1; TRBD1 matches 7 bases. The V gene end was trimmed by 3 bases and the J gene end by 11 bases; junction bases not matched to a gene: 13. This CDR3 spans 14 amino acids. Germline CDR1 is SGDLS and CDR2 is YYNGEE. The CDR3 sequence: CASSEHPSTGMAFF. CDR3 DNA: TGTGCCAGCAGCGAACACCCTTCGACAGGGATGGCTTTCTTT.

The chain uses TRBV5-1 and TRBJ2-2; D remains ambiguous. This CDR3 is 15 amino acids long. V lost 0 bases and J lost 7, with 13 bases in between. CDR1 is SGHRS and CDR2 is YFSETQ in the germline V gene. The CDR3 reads CASSLVAESGGELFF. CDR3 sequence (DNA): TGCGCCAGCAGCTTGGTGGCAGAGAGTGGCGGGGAGCTGTTTTTT.

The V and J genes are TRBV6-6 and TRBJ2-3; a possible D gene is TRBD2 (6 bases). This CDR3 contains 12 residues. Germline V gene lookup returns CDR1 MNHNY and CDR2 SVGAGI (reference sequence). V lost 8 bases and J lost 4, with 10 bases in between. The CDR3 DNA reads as TGTGCCAGCGGCGGGATGGCAGATACGCAGTATTTT. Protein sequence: CASGGMADTQYF.

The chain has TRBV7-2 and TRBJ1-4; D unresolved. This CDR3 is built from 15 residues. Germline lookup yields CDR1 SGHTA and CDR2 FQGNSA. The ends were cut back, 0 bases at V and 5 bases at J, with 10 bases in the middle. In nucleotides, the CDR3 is TGTGCCAGCAGCTTAGCGGGAAACCAAAATGAAAAACTGTTTTTT. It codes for CASSLAGNQNEKLFF.

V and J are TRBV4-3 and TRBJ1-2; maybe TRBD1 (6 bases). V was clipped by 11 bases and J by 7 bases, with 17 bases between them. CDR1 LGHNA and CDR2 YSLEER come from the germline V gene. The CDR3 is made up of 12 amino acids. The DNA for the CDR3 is TGCGCCCCCCAAGGGGGGGCCTGTGGCTACACCTTC. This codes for CAPQGGACGYTF.

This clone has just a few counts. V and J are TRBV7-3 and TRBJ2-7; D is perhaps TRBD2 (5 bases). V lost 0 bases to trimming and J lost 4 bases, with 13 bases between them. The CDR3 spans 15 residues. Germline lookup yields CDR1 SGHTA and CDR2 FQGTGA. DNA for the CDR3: TGTGCCAGCAGCTTAACGGTAGGGTCGGGGTACGAGCAGTACTTC. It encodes CASSLTVGSGYEQYF. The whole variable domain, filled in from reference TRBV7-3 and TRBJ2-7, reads GAGVSQTPSNKVTEKGKYVELRCDPISGHTALYWYRQSLGQGPEFLIYFQGTGAADDSGLPNDRFFAVRPEGSVSTLKIQRTERGDSAVYLCASSLTVGSGYEQYFGPGTRLTVT.

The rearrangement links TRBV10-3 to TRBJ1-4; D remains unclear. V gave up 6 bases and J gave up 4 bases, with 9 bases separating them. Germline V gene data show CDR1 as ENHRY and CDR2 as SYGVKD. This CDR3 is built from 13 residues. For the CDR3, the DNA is TGTGCCATCAGGGAGGGCCTTAATGAAAAACTGTTTTTT. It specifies CAIREGLNEKLFF.

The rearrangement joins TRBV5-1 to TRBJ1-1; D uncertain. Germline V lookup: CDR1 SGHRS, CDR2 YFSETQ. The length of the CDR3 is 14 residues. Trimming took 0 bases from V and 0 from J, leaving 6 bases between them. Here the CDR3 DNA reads TGCGCCAGCAGCTTGGTGGGCATGAACACTGAAGCTTTCTTT. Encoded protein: CASSLVGMNTEAFF.

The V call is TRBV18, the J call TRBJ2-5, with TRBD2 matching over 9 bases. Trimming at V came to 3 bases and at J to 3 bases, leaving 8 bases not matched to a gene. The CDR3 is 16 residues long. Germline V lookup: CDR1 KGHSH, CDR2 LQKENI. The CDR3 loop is CASSPLRGGQKETQYF. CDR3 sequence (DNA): TGTGCCAGCTCACCTCTGCGGGGGGGCCAGAAAGAGACCCAGTACTTC. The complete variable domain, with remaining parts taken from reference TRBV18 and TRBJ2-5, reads NAGVMQNPRHLVRRRGQEARLRCSPMKGHSHVYWYRQLPEEGLKFMVYLQKENIIDESGMPKERFSAEFPKEGPSILRIQQVVRGDSAAYFCASSPLRGGQKETQYFGPGTRLLVL.